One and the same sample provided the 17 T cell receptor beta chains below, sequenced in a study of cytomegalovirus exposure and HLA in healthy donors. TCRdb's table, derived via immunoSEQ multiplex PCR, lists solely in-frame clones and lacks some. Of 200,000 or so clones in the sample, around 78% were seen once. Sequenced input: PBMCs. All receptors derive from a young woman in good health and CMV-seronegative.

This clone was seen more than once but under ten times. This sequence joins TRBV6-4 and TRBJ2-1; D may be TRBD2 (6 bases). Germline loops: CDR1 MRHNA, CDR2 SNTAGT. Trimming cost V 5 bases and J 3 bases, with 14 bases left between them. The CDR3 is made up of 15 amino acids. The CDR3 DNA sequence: TGTGCCAGCAGTACCGGGACGGGGGACTACAATGAGCAGTTCTTC. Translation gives CASSTGTGDYNEQFF.

The CDR3 DNA reads TGTGCCAGCAGGACAGGGTTTTCGGGGAACACTGAAGCTTTCTTT. It encodes CASRTGFSGNTEAFF. V and J are TRBV6-5 and TRBJ1-1; TRBD1 agrees at 7 bases. The length of the CDR3 is 15 residues. Trimming at V came to 6 bases and at J to 1 base, leaving 8 bases not matched to a gene. Per germline, CDR1 MNHEY and CDR2 SVGAGI.

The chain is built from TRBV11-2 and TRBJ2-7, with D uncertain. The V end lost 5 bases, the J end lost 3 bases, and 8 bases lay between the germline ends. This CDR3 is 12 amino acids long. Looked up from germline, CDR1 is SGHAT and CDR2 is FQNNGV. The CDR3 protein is CASSPTGYEQYF. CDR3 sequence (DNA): TGTGCCAGCAGCCCGACGGGCTACGAGCAGTACTTC.

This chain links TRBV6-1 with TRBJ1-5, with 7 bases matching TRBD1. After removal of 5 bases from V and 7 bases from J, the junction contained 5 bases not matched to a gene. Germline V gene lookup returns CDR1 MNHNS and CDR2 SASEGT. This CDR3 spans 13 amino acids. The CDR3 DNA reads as TGTGCCAGCAGTCTGGAGGGGGCCCAGCCCCAGCATTTT. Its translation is CASSLEGAQPQHF.

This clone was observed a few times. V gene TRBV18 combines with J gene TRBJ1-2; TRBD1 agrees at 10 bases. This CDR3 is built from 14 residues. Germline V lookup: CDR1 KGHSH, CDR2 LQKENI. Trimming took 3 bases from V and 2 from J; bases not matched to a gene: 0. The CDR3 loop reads CASSPGQGNYGYTF. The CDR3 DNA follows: TGTGCCAGCTCACCGGGACAGGGGAACTATGGCTACACCTTC.

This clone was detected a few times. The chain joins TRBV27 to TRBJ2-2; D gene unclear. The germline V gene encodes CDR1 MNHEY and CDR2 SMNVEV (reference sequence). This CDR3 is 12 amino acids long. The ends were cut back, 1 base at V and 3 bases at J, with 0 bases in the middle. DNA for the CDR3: TGTGCCAGCAGTTTATACACCGGGGAGCTGTTTTTT. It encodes CASSLYTGELFF.

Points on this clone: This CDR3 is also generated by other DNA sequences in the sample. The CDR3 region has the DNA TGTGCCAGCAGCTTAGTGGGCTCCTCCTACGAGCAGTACTTC. This encodes CASSLVGSSYEQYF. The rearrangement joins TRBV11-1 to TRBJ2-7, with D hard to call. From germline, CDR1 is SGHAT and CDR2 FQDESV (reference sequence). Between the trimmed V and J ends, which lost 1 base and 0 bases, there was a span of 7 bases. The CDR3 sequence is 14 residues long.

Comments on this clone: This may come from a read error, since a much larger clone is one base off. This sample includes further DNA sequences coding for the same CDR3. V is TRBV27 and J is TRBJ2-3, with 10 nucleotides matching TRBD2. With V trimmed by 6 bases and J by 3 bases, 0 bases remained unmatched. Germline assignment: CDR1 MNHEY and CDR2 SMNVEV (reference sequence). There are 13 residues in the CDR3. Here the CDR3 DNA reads TGTGCCAGCAGGACTAGCGGGACAGATACGCAGTATTTT. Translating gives CASRTSGTDTQYF.

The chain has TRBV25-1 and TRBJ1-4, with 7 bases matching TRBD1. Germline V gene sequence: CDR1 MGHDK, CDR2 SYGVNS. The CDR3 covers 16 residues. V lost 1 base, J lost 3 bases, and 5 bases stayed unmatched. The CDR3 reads CASSEWDSGPNEKLFF. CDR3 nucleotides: TGTGCCAGCAGTGAATGGGACAGCGGGCCTAATGAAAAACTGTTTTTT.

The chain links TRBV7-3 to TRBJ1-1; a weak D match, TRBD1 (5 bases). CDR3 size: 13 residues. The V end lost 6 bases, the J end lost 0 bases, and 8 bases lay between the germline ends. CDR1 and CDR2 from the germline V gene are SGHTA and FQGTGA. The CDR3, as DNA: TGTGCCAGCAGTCAGGGAGTGAACACTGAAGCTTTCTTT. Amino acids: CASSQGVNTEAFF.

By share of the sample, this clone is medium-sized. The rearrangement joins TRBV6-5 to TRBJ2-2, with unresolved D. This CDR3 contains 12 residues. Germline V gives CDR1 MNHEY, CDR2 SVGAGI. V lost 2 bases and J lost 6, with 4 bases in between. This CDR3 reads CASSYGAGELFF. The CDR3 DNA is TGTGCCAGCAGTTACGGGGCCGGGGAGCTGTTTTTT.

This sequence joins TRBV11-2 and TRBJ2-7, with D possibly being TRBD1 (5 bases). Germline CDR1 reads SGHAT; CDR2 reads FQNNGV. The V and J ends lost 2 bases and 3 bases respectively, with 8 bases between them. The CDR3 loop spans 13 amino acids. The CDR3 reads CASSLFQGYEQYF. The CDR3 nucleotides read TGTGCCAGCAGCTTATTTCAGGGCTACGAGCAGTACTTC.

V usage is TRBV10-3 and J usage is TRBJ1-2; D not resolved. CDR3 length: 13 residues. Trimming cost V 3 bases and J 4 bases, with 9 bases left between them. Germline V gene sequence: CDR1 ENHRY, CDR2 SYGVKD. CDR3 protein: CAISEGPRYGYTF. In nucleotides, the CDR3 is TGTGCCATCAGTGAAGGGCCCCGCTATGGCTACACCTTC.

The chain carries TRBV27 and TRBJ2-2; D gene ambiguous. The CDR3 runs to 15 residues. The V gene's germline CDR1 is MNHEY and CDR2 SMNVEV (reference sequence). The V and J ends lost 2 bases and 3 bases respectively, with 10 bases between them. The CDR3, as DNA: TGTGCCAGCAGTTTAGAGAGCCCGGACACCGGGGAGCTGTTTTTT. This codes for CASSLESPDTGELFF.

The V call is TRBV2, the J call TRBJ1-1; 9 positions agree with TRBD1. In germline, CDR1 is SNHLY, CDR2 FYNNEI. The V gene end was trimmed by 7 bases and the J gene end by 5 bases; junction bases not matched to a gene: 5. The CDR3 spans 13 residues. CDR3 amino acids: CASKGQGKTEAFF. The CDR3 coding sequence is TGTGCCAGCAAGGGACAGGGTAAAACTGAAGCTTTCTTT.

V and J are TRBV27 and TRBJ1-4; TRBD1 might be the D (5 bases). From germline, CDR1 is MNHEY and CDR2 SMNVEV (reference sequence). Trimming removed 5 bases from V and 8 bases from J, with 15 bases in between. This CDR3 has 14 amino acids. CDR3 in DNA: TGTGCCAGCAGTCCCCATTTCGGGGCCGAAAAACTGTTTTTT. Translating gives CASSPHFGAEKLFF.

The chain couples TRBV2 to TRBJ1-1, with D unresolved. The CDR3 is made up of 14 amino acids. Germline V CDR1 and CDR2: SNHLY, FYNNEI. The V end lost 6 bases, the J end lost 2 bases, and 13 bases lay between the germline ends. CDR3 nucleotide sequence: TGTGCCAGCAGGACCCCCGGGGTCAACACTGAAGCTTTCTTT. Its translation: CASRTPGVNTEAFF.